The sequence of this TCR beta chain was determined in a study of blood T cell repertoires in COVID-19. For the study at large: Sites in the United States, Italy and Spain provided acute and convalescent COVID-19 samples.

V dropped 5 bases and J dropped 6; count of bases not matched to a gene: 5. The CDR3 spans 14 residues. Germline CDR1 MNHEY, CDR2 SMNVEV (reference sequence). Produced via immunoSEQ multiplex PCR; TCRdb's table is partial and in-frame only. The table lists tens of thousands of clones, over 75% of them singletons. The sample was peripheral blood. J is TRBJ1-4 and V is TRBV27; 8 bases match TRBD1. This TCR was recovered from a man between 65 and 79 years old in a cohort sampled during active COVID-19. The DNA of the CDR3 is TGTGCCAGCAGTCTACAGGGGGAGTATGAAAAACTGTTTTTT. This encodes CASSLQGEYEKLFF.